This TCR beta chain was captured by sequencing in a study of breast tumors, draining lymph nodes, adjacent tissues. Study-level points and caveats: Luminal-like breast cancer showed significantly higher tumor–nontumor repertoire similarity than basal-like. Tumor TCR diversity was below lymph nodes but above nontumor tissue. Most tumor T cells seemingly derive from lymph node, then expand in tumor. The lymph node origin of tumor T cells was framed as consistent with a hypothesis, not demonstrated.

Axillary draining lymph nodes of breast cancer patients supplied the node samples. Germline V gene sequence: CDR1 DFQATT, CDR2 SNEGSKA (reference sequence). Trimming stripped 1 base from V and 4 bases from J, with 13 bases between. The CDR3 has 14 amino acids. TCRdb re-called the multiplex PCR reads with MiXCR, one entry per CDR3 protein. This table has around 290,000 distinct CDR3 sequences, about 30% appearing once. This clonotype occurred many times. What it binds is not known. The chain employs TRBV20-1 and TRBJ2-5, with D perhaps matching TRBD2 (5 bases). Specimen: axillary lymph node tissue. The sequence was collected from a female donor with breast cancer. Some clones in this sample may be carry-over from other donors' samples. This CDR3 reads CSARGLAIRETQYF. CDR3 in DNA: TGCAGTGCTAGAGGGCTAGCTATCCGAGAGACCCAGTACTTC.